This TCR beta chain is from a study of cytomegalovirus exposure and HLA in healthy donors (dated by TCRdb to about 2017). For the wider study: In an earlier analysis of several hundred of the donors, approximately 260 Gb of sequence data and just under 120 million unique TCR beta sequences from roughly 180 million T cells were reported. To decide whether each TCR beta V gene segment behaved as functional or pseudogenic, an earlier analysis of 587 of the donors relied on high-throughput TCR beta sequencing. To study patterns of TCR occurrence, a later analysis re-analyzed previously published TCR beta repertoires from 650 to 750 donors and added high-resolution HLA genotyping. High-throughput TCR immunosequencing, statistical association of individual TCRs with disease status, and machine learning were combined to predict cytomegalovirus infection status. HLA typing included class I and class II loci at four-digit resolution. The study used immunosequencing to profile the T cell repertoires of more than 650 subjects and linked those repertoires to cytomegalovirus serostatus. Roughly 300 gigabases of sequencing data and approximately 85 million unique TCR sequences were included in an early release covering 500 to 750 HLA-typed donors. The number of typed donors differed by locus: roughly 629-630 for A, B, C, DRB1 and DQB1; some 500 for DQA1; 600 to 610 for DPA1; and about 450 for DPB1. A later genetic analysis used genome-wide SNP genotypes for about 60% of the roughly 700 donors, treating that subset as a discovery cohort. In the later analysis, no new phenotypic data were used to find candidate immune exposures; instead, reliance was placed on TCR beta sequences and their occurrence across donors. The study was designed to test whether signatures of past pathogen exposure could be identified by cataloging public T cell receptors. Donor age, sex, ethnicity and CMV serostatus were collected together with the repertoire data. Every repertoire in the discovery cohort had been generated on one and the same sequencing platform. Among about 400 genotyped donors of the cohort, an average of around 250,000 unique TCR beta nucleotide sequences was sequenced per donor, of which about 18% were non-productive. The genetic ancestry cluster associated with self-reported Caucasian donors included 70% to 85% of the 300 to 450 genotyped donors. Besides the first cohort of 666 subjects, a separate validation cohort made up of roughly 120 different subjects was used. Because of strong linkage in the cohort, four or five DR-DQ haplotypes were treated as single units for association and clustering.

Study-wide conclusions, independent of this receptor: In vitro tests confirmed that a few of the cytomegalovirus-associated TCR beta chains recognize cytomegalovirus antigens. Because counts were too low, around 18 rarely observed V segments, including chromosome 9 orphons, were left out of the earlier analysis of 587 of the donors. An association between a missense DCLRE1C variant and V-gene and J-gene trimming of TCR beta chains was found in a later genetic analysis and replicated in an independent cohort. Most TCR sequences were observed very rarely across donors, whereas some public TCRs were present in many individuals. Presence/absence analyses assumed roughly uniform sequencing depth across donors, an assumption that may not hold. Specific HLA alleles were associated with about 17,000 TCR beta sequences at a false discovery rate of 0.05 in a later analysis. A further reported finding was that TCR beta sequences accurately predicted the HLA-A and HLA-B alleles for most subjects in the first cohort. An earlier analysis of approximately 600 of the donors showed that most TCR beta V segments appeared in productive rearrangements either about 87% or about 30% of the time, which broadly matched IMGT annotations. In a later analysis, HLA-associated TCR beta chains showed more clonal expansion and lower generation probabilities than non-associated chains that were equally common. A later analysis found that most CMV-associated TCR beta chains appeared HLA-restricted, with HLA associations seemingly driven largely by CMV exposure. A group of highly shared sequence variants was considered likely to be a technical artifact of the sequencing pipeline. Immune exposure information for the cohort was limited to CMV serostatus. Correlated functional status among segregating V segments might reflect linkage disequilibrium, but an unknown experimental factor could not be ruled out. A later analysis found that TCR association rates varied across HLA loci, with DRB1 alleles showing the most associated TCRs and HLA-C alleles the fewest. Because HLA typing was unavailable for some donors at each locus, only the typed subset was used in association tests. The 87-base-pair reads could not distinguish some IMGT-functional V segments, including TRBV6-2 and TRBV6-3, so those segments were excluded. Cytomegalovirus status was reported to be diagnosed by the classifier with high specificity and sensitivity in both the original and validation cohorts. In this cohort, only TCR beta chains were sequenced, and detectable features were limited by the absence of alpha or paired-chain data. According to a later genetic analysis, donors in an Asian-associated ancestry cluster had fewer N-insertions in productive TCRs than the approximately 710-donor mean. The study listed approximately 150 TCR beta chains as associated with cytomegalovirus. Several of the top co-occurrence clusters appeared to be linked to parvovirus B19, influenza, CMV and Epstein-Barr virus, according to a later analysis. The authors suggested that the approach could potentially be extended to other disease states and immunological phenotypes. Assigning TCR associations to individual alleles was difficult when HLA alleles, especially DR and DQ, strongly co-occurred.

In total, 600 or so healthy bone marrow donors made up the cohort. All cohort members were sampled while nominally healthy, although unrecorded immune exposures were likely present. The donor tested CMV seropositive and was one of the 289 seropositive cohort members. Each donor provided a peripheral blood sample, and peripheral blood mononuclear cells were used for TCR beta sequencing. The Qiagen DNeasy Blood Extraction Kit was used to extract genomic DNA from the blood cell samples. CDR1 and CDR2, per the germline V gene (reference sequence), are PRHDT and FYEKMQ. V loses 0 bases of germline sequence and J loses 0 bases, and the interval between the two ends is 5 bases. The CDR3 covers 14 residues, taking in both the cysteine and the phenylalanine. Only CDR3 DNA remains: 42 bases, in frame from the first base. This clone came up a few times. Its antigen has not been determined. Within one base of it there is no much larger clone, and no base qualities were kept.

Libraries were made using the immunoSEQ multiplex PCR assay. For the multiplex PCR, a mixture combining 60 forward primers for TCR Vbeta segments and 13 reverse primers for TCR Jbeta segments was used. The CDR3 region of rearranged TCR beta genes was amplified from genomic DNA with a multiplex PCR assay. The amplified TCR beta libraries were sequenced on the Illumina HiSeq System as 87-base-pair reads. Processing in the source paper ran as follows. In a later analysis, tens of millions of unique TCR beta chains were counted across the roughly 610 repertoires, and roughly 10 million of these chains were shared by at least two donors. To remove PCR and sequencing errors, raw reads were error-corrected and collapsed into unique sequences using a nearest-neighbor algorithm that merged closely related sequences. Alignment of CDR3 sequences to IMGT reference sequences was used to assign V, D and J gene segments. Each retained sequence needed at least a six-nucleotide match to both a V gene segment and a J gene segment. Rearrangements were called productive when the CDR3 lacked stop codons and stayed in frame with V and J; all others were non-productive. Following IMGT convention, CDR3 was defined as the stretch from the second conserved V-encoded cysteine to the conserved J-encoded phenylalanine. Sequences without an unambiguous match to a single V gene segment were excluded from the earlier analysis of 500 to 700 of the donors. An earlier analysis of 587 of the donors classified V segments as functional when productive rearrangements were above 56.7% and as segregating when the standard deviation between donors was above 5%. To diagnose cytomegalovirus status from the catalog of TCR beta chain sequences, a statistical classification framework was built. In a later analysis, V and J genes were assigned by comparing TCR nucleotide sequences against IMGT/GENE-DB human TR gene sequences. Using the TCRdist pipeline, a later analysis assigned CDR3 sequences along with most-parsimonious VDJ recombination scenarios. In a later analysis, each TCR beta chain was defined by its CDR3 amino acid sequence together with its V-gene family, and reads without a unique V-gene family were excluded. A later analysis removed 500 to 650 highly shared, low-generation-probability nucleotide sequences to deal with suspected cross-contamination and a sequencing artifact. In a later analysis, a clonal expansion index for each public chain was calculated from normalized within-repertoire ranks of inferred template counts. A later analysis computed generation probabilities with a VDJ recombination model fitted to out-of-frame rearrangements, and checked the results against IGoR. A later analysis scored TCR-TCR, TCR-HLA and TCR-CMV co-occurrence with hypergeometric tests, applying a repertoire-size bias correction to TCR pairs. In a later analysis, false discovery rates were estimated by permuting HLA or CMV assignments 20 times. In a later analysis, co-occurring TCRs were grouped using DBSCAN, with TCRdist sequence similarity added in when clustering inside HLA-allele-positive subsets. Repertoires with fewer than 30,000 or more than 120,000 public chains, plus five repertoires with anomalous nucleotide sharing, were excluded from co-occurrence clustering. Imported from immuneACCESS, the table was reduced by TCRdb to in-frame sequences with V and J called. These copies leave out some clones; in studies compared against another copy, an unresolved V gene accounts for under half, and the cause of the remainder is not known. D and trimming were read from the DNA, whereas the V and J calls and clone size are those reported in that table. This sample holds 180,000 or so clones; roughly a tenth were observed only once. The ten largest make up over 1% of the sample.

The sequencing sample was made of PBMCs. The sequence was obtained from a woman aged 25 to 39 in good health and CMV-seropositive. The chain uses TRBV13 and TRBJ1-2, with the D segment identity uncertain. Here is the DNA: TGTGCCAGCAGCTTAGGACAGTCTAACTATGGCTACACCTTC. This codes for CASSLGQSNYGYTF.